Shown below are 8 T cell receptor beta chains from a single sample sequenced in a study of blood T cell repertoires in COVID-19. The data were produced by immunoSEQ multiplex PCR, yet TCRdb's version contains in-frame clones alone and is incomplete. The table has about 47,000 clones, 82% seen once; the top ten hold 11% to 15%. Specimen: peripheral blood. The receptors stem from a human donor with acute or convalescent COVID-19. The donor label of this sample is uncertain.

The V and J genes are TRBV4-1 and TRBJ2-5; 7 positions match TRBD1. Trimming took 1 base from V and 1 from J; bases not matched to a gene: 6. This CDR3 has 16 residues. CDR1 is MGHRA and CDR2 is YSYEKL in the germline V gene. CDR3 loop: CASSQGQGLFQETQYF. The CDR3 DNA is TGCGCCAGCAGCCAAGGACAGGGATTGTTCCAAGAGACCCAGTACTTC.

The chain combines TRBV7-2 with TRBJ1-1, with 9 bases matching TRBD1. Trimming cost V 5 bases and J 7 bases; bases outside gene matches: 14. CDR3 length equals 16 residues. Germline V gives CDR1 SGHTA, CDR2 FQGNSA. CDR3 DNA sequence: TGTGCCAGCAGCCTAGGGACAGGGAGTGGAGGCTTTGAAGCTTTCTTT. This sequence encodes CASSLGTGSGGFEAFF.

For this clone: The junction departs from germline at one end; a sequencing error may be responsible. The chain is built from TRBV28 and TRBJ1-2; 7 positions match TRBD1. The CDR3 has 15 residues. Germline V gene lookup returns CDR1 MDHEN and CDR2 SYDVKM. The CDR3 region has the DNA TGTGCCAGCAGTGCCCAAACAGGGGCCTCTACACCCGATAACTTC. This codes for CASSAQTGASTPDNF.

This sequence joins TRBV10-3 and TRBJ2-5, with TRBD2 identical over 9 bases. CDR1 is ENHRY and CDR2 is SYGVKD in the germline V gene. V shed 10 bases and J 1 base; nucleotides not matched to a gene: 7. The CDR3 runs 14 residues. CDR3 nucleotide sequence: TGTGCCAGCCAGCGGGGGGCATTCCAAGAGACCCAGTACTTC. This encodes CASQRGAFQETQYF.

The V call is TRBV7-9, the J call TRBJ2-2, with D perhaps matching TRBD1 (6 bases). The V end was cut by 5 bases, the J end by 6 bases, with 19 bases between. CDR3 length equals 16 residues. The germline V gene encodes CDR1 SEHNR and CDR2 FQNEAQ (reference sequence). The CDR3 here is CASSLSGSRGAGELFF. The DNA of the CDR3 is TGTGCCAGCAGCCTCTCGGGCTCCAGGGGCGCCGGGGAGCTGTTTTTT.

The V call is TRBV7-8, the J call TRBJ1-4, with D perhaps matching TRBD1 (5 bases). CDR1 and CDR2 (germline): SGHVS, FQNEAQ. Trimming took off 1 base at V and 5 bases at J, with 8 bases between the two ends. This CDR3 spans 14 amino acids. The CDR3 nucleotides read TGTGCCAGCAGCTTAGGGGGCCTCAATGAAAAACTGTTTTTT. Protein product: CASSLGGLNEKLFF.

The chain is built from TRBV2 and TRBJ2-1, with 8 bases that match TRBD2. Germline trimming cut 6 bases from V and 0 bases from J; bases unmatched to any gene: 4. Germline V gene sequence: CDR1 SNHLY, CDR2 FYNNEI. The CDR3 loop spans 15 amino acids. For the CDR3, the DNA is TGTGCCAGCAGCCAAACTAGCGGCTCCTACAATGAGCAGTTCTTC. It translates to CASSQTSGSYNEQFF.

This clone came up once. The junction shows a germline mismatch at one end, possibly a read error. The chain couples TRBV7-9 to TRBJ1-1, with D possibly matching TRBD1 (6 bases). Germline values: CDR1 SEHNR, CDR2 FQNEAQ (reference sequence). The CDR3 has 14 residues. The CDR3 DNA is TGTGCCAGCAGCCCGTCTAGGGGGAACTCTGAAGCTTTCTTT. Protein product: CASSPSRGNSEAFF.